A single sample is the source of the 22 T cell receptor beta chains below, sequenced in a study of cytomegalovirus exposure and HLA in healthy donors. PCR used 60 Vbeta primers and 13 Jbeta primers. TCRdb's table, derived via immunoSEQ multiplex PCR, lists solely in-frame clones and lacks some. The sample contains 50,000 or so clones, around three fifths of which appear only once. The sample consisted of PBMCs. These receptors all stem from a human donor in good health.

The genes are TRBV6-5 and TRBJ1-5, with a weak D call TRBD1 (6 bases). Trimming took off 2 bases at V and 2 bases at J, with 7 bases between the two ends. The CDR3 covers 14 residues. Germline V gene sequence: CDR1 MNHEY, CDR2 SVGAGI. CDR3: CASSYRQGNQPQHF. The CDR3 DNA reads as TGTGCCAGCAGTTACCGACAGGGCAATCAGCCCCAGCATTTT.

The CDR3 nucleotides read TGTGCCAGCACCCGAGACAGCACTGAAGCTTTCTTT. This sequence encodes CASTRDSTEAFF. V and J are TRBV7-9 and TRBJ1-1, with a tentative D call TRBD1 (5 bases). Between the trimmed V and J ends, which lost 7 bases and 4 bases, there was a span of 10 bases. The CDR3 covers 12 residues. From germline, CDR1 is SEHNR and CDR2 FQNEAQ (reference sequence).

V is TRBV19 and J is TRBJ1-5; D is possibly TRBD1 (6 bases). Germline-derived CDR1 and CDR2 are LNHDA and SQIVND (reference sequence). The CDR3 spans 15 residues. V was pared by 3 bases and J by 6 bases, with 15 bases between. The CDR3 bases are TGTGCCAGTAGTATCGAGGGGGGGGTCAGTCAGCCCCAGCATTTT. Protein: CASSIEGGVSQPQHF.

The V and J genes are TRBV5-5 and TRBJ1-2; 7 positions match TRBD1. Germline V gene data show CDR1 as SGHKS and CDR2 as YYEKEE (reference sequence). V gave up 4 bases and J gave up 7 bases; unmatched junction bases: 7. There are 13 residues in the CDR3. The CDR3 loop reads CASSRQGPGGYTF. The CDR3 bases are TGTGCCAGCAGCCGACAGGGTCCGGGTGGCTACACCTTC.

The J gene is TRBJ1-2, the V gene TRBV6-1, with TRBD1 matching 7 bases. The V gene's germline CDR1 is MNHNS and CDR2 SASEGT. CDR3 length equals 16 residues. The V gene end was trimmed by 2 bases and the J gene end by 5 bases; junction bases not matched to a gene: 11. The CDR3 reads CASSETSGTAIYGYTF. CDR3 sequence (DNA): TGTGCCAGCAGTGAAACGAGTGGGACAGCGATTTATGGCTACACCTTC.

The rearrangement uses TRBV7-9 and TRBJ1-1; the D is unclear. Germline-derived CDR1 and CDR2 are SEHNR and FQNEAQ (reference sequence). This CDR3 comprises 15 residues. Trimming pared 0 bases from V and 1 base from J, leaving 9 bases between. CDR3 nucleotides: TGTGCCAGCAGCTTAGCTAGTACAGCGAACACTGAAGCTTTCTTT. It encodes CASSLASTANTEAFF.

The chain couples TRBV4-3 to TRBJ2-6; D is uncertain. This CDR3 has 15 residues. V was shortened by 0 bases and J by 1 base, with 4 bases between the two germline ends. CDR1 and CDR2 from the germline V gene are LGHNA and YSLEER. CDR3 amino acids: CASSQDSSGANVLTF. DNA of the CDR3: TGCGCCAGCAGCCAAGACTCGTCTGGGGCCAACGTCCTGACTTTC.

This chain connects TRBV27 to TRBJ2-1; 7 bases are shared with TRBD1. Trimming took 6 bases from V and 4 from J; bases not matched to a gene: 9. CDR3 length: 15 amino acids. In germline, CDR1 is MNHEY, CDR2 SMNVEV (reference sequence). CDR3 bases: TGTGCCAGCAGCGTACAGGGGCCCACTTACAATGAGCAGTTCTTC. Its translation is CASSVQGPTYNEQFF.

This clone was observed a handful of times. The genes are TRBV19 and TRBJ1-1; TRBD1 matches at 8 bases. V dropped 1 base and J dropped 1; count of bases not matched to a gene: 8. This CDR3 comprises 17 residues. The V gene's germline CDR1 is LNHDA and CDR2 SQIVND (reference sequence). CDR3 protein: CASSIGARTGKNTEAFF. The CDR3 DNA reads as TGTGCCAGTAGTATAGGGGCCCGGACAGGGAAGAACACTGAAGCTTTCTTT.

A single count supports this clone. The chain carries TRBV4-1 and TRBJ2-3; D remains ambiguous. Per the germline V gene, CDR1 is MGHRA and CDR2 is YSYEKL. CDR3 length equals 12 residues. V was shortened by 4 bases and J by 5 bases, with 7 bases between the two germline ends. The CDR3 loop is CASSPPQDTQYF. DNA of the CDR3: TGCGCCAGCAGCCCCCCCCAAGATACGCAGTATTTT.

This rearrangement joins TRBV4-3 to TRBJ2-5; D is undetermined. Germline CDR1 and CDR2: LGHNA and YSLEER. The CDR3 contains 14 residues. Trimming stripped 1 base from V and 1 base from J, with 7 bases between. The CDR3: CASSQGLLQETQYF. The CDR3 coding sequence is TGCGCCAGCAGCCAAGGCTTACTCCAAGAGACCCAGTACTTC.

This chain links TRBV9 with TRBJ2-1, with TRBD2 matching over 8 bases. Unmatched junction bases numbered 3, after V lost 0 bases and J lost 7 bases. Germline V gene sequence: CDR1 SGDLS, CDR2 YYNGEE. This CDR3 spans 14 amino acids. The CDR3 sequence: CASSVAGGLNEQFF. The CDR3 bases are TGTGCCAGCAGCGTAGCGGGGGGGTTGAATGAGCAGTTCTTC.

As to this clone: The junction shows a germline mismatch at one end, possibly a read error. CDR3: CASSLAREGTGELFF. CDR3 sequence (DNA): TGTGCTAGCAGCTTAGCCAGGGAGGGCACCGGGGAGCTGTTTTTT. The rearrangement links TRBV7-7 to TRBJ2-2; TRBD2 aligns across 7 bases. Germline assignment: CDR1 SSHAT and CDR2 FNYEAQ (reference sequence). CDR3 length: 15 amino acids.

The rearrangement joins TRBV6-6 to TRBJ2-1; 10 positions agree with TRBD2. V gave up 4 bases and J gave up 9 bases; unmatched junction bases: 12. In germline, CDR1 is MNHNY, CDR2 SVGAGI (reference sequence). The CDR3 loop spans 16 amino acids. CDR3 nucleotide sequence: TGTGCCAGCAGTTCTGAGGCGAGCGGGAGGGACGGTGAGCAGTTCTTC. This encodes CASSSEASGRDGEQFF.

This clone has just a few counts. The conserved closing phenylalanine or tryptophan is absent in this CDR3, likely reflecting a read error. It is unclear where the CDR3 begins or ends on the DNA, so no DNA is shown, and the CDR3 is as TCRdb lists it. Here the CDR3 reads CASSRQNEGIFC. The rearrangement uses TRBV6-6 and TRBJ1-1. The CDR3 is 12 residues long, counting both termini. Per germline, CDR1 MNHNY and CDR2 SVGAGI (reference sequence).

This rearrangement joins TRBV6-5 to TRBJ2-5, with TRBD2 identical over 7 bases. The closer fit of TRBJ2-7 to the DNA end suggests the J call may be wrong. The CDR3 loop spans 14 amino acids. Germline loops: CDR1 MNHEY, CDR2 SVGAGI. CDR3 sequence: CASSYSAGPYEQYF. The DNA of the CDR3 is TGTGCCAGCAGTTACTCAGCGGGGCCCTACGAGCAGTACTTC.

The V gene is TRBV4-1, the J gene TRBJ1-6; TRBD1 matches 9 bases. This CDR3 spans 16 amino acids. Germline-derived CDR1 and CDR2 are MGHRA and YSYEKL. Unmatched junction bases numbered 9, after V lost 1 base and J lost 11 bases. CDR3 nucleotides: TGCGCCAGCAGCCAAGTACAGGGGGCTTTCGGTCCACCCCTCCACTTT. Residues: CASSQVQGAFGPPLHF.

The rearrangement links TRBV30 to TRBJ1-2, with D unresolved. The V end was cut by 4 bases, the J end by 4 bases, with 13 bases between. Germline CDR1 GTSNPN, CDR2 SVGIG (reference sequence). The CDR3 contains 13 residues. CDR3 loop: CAWTRRAGYGYTF. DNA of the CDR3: TGTGCCTGGACACGGAGGGCGGGCTATGGCTACACCTTC.

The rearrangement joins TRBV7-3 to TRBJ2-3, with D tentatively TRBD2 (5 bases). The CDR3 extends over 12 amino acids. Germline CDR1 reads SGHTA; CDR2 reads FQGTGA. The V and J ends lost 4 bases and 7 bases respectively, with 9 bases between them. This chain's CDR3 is CASSSTRNTQYF. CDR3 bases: TGTGCCAGCAGCTCAACTAGAAATACGCAGTATTTT.

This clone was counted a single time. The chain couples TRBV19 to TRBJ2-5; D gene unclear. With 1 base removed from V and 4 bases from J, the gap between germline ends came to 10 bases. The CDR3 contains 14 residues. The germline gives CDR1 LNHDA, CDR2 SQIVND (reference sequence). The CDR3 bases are TGTGCCAGTAGTATAGGGCTGCGGCCAGAGACCCAGTACTTC. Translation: CASSIGLRPETQYF.

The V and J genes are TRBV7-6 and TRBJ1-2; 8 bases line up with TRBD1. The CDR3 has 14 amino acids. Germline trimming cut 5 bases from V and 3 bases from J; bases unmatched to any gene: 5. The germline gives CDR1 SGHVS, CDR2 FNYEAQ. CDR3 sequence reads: CASSPGQGDYGYTF. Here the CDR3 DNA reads TGTGCCAGCAGCCCAGGACAGGGAGACTATGGCTACACCTTC.

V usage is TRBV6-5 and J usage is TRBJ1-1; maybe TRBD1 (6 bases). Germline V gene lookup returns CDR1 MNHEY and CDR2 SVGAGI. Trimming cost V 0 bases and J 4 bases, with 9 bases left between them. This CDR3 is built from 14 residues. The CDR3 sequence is CASSYSGHFTEAFF. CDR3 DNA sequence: TGTGCCAGCAGTTACTCGGGACACTTCACTGAAGCTTTCTTT.